This TCR beta chain came from a study of blood T cells in healthy people across ages. Study findings and constraints: Changes seen in expanded clonotypes were possibly confounded by donor CMV status left unknown. Naive CD4+ cells and diversity were both higher in long-lived donors than in aged donors.

Each donor was a healthy Caucasian individual from Russia, aged roughly 6 to 90. The length of the CDR3 is 15 residues. Germline loops: CDR1 SGHVS, CDR2 FNYEAQ. Trimming removed 5 bases at V and 8 bases at J, with 18 bases between. A sample-barcoded 5' primer and a J-beta primer mix were used in a second PCR of roughly 7 to 11 cycles. There were at least 3 million CDR3-containing paired-end reads obtained from each sample. TCRdb ran MiXCR on the 5' RACE reads and lists one entry per CDR3 protein. The repertoire holds roughly 1.4 million distinct CDR3 sequences, with 59% as singletons. Of note for this clonotype: Its antigen is not known.

The source is a man in his late teens or twenties in good health. The sample comprised blood. V gene TRBV7-6 combines with J gene TRBJ1-4; D is possibly TRBD1 (6 bases). Here the CDR3 DNA reads TGTGCCAGCAGCCAATTACAGGGCAGTGGGGAAAAACTGTTTTTT. It codes for CASSQLQGSGEKLFF.